A selection of T cell receptor beta chains follows, all from one sample in a study of identical twins. A single record per CDR3 protein comes from TCRdb applying MiXCR to the 5' RACE reads. The sample has 300,000 to 400,000 distinct CDR3 sequences, around 9% seen once. The sample consisted of naive T cells sorted from blood. The receptors stem from a woman between 45 and 65 years old in good health. CDR3s include the opening cysteine and the closing phenylalanine or tryptophan. Each record gives: J gene, D gene, clone size, V gene, CDR3 protein, CDR3 DNA. D genes are given only for firm matches. Some rows have no size entry. The others give once, few or many, or a class for an expanded clone.

TRBJ2-5	TRBD1	few	TRBV20-1	CSAPTPGTEETQYF	TGCAGTGCTCCAACCCCCGGGACAGAAGAGACCCAGTACTTC
TRBJ2-4	.	.	TRBV11-1	CASSSQGAKNIQYF	TGTGCCAGCAGCTCACAAGGGGCCAAAAACATTCAGTACTTC
TRBJ1-4	TRBD1	few	TRBV11-2	CASSPTGAAGDEKLFF	TGTGCCAGCAGCCCTACAGGGGCCGCTGGGGATGAAAAACTGTTTTTT
TRBJ1-2	TRBD1	.	TRBV12-5	CASGQQGASGYTF	TGTGCTAGTGGTCAACAGGGGGCTAGTGGCTACACCTTC
TRBJ1-1	TRBD1	.	TRBV11-2	CASSLDETGPAEAFF	TGTGCCAGCAGCTTAGATGAGACAGGGCCTGCTGAAGCTTTCTTT
TRBJ2-4	TRBD2	many	TRBV29-1	CSASGRAKNIQYF	TGCAGCGCTAGCGGGAGGGCTAAAAACATTCAGTACTTC
TRBJ2-2	TRBD2	.	TRBV29-1	CSVGGTSGPNTGELFF	TGCAGCGTTGGCGGGACTAGCGGACCGAACACCGGGGAGCTGTTTTTT
TRBJ2-3	.	many	TRBV10-3	CAISEGGTTDTQYF	TGTGCCATCAGTGAAGGAGGAACCACAGATACGCAGTATTTT
TRBJ2-2	.	few	TRBV7-9	CASSMAGKTGELFF	TGTGCCAGCAGCATGGCAGGGAAGACCGGGGAGCTGTTTTTT
TRBJ2-2	.	few	TRBV7-6	CASSLVLSGELFF	TGTGCCAGCAGCTTAGTGTTGAGCGGGGAGCTGTTTTTT
TRBJ2-2	TRBD2	.	TRBV20-1	CSARDQAGGPGELFF	TGCAGTGCTAGAGATCAGGCGGGAGGGCCCGGGGAGCTGTTTTTT
TRBJ2-2	.	.	TRBV24-1	CATRSGAGELFF	TGTGCCACCAGGTCTGGGGCCGGGGAGCTGTTTTTT
TRBJ1-3	.	few	TRBV6-5	CASSYSTGSGNTIYF	TGTGCCAGCAGTTACTCGACCGGCTCTGGAAACACCATATATTTT
TRBJ2-1	TRBD2	many	TRBV24-1	CATSESSGRFHEQFF	TGTGCCACCAGTGAGTCTAGCGGGAGGTTCCATGAGCAGTTCTTC
TRBJ2-3	.	.	TRBV27	CASRFGISTDTQYF	TGTGCCAGCAGGTTCGGTATTAGCACAGATACGCAGTATTTT
TRBJ1-2	.	.	TRBV29-1	CSVEIDGSYGYTF	TGCAGCGTTGAAATAGATGGGAGCTATGGCTACACCTTC
TRBJ2-3	TRBD2	few	TRBV4-2	CASSQPRSGGNTDTQYF	TGTGCCAGCAGCCAACCCCGCTCGGGGGGAAACACAGATACGCAGTATTTT
TRBJ2-3	.	few	TRBV15	CATSRTDTQYF	TGTGCCACCAGCAGAACAGATACGCAGTATTTT
TRBJ1-3	.	.	TRBV29-1	CSVEDQGGGNTIYF	TGCAGCGTTGAGGACCAAGGAGGTGGAAACACCATATATTTT
TRBJ2-1	TRBD2	many	TRBV12-3/TRBV12-4	CASSLGGRDPFF	TGTGCCAGCAGTTTGGGGGGGAGGGATCCGTTCTTC
TRBJ2-6	TRBD1	.	TRBV12-3/TRBV12-4	CASSLENRGRSGANVLTF	TGTGCCAGCAGTTTGGAAAACAGGGGGCGTTCTGGGGCCAACGTCCTGACTTTC
TRBJ1-4	.	many	TRBV12-3/TRBV12-4	CASLRWSNEKLFF	TGTGCCAGCCTTCGGTGGTCTAATGAAAAACTGTTTTTT
TRBJ2-5	TRBD2	.	TRBV11-2	CASSAETSGKGQYF	TGTGCCAGCAGCGCCGAGACTAGCGGGAAGGGCCAGTACTTC
TRBJ1-1	.	few	TRBV5-1	CASRRGELNTEAFF	TGCGCCAGCAGACGCGGTGAGTTGAACACTGAAGCTTTCTTT
TRBJ2-7	.	many	TRBV20-1	CSARISGLAEQYF	TGCAGTGCTAGAATTTCTGGACTCGCCGAGCAGTACTTC
TRBJ1-1	.	many	TRBV5-1	CASSLGHTNEAFF	TGCGCCAGCAGCTTGGGACATACAAATGAAGCTTTCTTT
TRBJ2-5	.	.	TRBV6-1	CASSGTNLETQYF	TGTGCCAGCAGTGGCACAAATTTAGAGACCCAGTACTTC
TRBJ2-5	.	.	TRBV7-8	CASSPTGTPGETQYF	TGTGCCAGCAGCCCAACCGGGACCCCGGGGGAGACCCAGTACTTC
TRBJ2-4	TRBD2	once	TRBV5-4	CASSNRDYQDIQYF	TGTGCCAGCAGCAACCGGGACTATCAAGACATTCAGTACTTC
TRBJ1-5	.	.	TRBV25-1	CASSPQGGGQPQHF	TGTGCCAGCAGTCCCCAGGGAGGAGGACAGCCCCAGCATTTT
TRBJ2-3	TRBD2	.	TRBV24-1	CATSDWTSGSQYTQYF	TGTGCCACCAGTGACTGGACTAGCGGGAGTCAGTATACGCAGTATTTT
TRBJ2-5	.	.	TRBV5-6	CASSPRGVEETQYF	TGTGCCAGCAGCCCCAGGGGGGTCGAGGAGACCCAGTACTTC
TRBJ1-1	.	.	TRBV14	CASSQGWGFTEAFF	TGTGCCAGCAGCCAAGGATGGGGATTCACTGAAGCTTTCTTT
TRBJ2-3	.	.	TRBV29-1	CSVGLGITDTQYF	TGCAGCGTTGGTCTAGGGATCACAGATACGCAGTATTTT
TRBJ2-1	TRBD2	.	TRBV2	CASRAPSGSYNEQFF	TGTGCCAGCAGAGCACCTAGCGGTTCCTACAATGAGCAGTTCTTC
TRBJ2-5	TRBD2	many	TRBV4-1	CASSQTSGQETQYF	TGCGCCAGCAGCCAGACTAGCGGACAAGAGACCCAGTACTTC
TRBJ2-3	TRBD2	few	TRBV20-1	CSAIAGTGVTDTQYF	TGCAGTGCCATAGCGGGGACGGGAGTCACAGATACGCAGTATTTT
TRBJ2-1	.	.	TRBV14	CASSRFARAVNEQFF	TGTGCCAGCAGCCGGTTTGCGAGGGCCGTCAATGAGCAGTTCTTC
TRBJ2-4	TRBD2	few	TRBV20-1	CSARGTSGLTDIQYF	TGCAGTGCGAGGGGGACTAGCGGGCTCACGGACATTCAGTACTTC
TRBJ2-1	TRBD2	.	TRBV27	CASSLETSGLSSYNEQFF	TGTGCCAGCAGTTTGGAGACTAGCGGCTTGAGCTCCTACAATGAGCAGTTCTTC
TRBJ2-7	TRBD2	few	TRBV6-5	CASSHLAGGKPYEQYF	TGTGCCAGCAGCCACCTAGCGGGAGGAAAGCCCTACGAGCAGTACTTC
TRBJ2-7	.	.	TRBV3-1	CASSQTLGQVYEQYF	TGTGCCAGCAGCCAAACCCTTGGGCAGGTCTACGAGCAGTACTTC
TRBJ2-3	TRBD2	few	TRBV5-1	CASSSLPGGDTQYF	TGCGCCAGCAGCTCCCTACCGGGGGGAGATACGCAGTATTTT
TRBJ2-5	TRBD2	.	TRBV29-1	CSVEGGAGGLKTQYF	TGCAGCGTTGAAGGAGGTGCGGGAGGGCTAAAGACCCAGTACTTC
TRBJ2-7	.	.	TRBV6-2/TRBV6-3	CASSPWDSYEQYF	TGTGCCAGCAGTCCCTGGGACTCCTACGAGCAGTACTTC
TRBJ1-1	.	many	TRBV5-6	CASSFPGTTEAFF	TGTGCCAGCAGCTTCCCAGGGACTACTGAAGCTTTCTTT
TRBJ1-1	.	.	TRBV29-1	CSVLINYLNTEAFF	TGCAGCGTTCTGATTAATTATTTGAACACTGAAGCTTTCTTT
TRBJ2-1	.	.	TRBV20-1	CSASPTSNREQFF	TGCAGTGCTAGCCCCACTAGTAATCGTGAGCAGTTCTTC
TRBJ2-3	TRBD2	few	TRBV20-1	CSARDGTSGQNTQYF	TGCAGTGCTAGAGATGGGACTAGCGGACAGAATACGCAGTATTTT
TRBJ2-6	.	few	TRBV5-6	CASSPSPLMSAGANVLTF	TGTGCCAGCAGCCCGTCCCCCCTAATGTCTGCTGGGGCCAACGTCCTGACTTTC
TRBJ2-7	.	.	TRBV20-1	CSARGSGINEQYF	TGCAGTGCTAGAGGTTCGGGGATCAACGAGCAGTACTTC
TRBJ2-1	.	.	TRBV27	CASSLVAEYNEQFF	TGTGCCAGCAGTTTAGTGGCGGAGTACAATGAGCAGTTCTTC
TRBJ2-7	.	few	TRBV6-6	CASSYENVYEQYF	TGTGCCAGCAGTTACGAGAACGTCTACGAGCAGTACTTC
TRBJ1-4	.	.	TRBV18	CASSLPGLINEKLFF	TGTGCCAGCTCACTTCCGGGACTGATTAATGAAAAACTGTTTTTT
TRBJ2-5	TRBD2	.	TRBV12-3/TRBV12-4	CASHGGTGGRGETQYF	TGTGCCAGCCACGGAGGGACGGGAGGGCGAGGGGAGACCCAGTACTTC